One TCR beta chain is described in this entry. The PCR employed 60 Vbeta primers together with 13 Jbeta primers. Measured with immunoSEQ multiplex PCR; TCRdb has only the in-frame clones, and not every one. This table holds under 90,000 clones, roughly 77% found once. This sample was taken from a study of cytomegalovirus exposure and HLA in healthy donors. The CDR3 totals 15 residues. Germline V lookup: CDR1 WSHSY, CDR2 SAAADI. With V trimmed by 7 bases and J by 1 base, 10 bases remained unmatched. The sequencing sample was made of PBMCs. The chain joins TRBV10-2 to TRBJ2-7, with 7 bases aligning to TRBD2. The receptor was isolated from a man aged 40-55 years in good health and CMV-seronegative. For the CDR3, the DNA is TGCGCCAGCAAACGGTTAGGCGGGGGATCCTACGAGCAGTACTTC. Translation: CASKRLGGGSYEQYF.